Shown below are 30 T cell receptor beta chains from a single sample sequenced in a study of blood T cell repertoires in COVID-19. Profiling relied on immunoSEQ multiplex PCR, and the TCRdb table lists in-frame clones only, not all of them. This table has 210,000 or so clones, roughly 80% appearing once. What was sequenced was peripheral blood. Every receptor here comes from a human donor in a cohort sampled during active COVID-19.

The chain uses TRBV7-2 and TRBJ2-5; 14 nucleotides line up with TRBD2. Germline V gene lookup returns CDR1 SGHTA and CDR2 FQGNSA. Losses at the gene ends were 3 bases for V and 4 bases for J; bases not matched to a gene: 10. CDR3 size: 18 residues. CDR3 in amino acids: CASSLGGLAGAGGETQYF. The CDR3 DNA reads TGTGCCAGCAGCTTGGGGGGACTAGCGGGAGCAGGAGGAGAGACCCAGTACTTC. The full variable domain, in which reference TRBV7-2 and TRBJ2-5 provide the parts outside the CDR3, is GAGVSQSPSNKVTEKGKDVELRCDPISGHTALYWYRQSLGQGLEFLIYFQGNSAPDKSGLPSDRFSAERTGGSVSTLTIQRTQQEDSAVYLCASSLGGLAGAGGETQYFGPGTRLLVL.

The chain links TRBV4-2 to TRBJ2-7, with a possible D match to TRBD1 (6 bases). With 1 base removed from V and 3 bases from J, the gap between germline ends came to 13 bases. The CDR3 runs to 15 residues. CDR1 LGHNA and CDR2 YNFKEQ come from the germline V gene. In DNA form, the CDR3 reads TGTGCCAGCAGCCAAGCACAGGGTATAGGCTACGAGCAGTACTTC. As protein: CASSQAQGIGYEQYF.

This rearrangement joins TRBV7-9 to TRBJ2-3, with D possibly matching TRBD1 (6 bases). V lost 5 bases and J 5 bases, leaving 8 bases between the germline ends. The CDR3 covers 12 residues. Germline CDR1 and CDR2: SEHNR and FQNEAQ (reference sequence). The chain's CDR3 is CASSLDRDTQYF. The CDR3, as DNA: TGTGCCAGCAGCCTGGACAGAGATACGCAGTATTTT.

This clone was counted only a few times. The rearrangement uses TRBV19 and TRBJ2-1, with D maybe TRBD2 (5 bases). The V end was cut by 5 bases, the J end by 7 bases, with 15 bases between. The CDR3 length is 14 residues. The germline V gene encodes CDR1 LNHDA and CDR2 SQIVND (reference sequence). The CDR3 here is CASSGLGVENEQFF. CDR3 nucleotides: TGTGCCAGTAGTGGTCTGGGAGTGGAAAATGAGCAGTTCTTC.

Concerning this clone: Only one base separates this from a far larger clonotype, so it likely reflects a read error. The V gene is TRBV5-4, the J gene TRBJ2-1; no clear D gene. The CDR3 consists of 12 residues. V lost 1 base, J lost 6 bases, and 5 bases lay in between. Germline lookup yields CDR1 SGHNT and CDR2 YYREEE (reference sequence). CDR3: CASSLPGNEQFF. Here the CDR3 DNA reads TGTGCCAGCAGCTTGCCGGGCAATGAGCAGTTCTTC.

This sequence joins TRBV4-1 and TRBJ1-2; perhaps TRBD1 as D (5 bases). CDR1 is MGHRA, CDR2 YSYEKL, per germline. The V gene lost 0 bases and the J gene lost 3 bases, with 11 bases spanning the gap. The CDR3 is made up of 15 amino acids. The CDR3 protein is CASSQDGGGYYGYTF. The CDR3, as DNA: TGCGCCAGCAGCCAAGACGGGGGAGGGTACTATGGCTACACCTTC.

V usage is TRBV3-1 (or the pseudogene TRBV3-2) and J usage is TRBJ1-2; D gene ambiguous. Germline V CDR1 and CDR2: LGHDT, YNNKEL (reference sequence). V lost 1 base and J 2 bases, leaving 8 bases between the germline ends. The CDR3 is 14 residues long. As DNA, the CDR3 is TGTGCCAGCAGCCAAGCCTCGTTCAACTATGGCTACACCTTC. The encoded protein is CASSQASFNYGYTF.

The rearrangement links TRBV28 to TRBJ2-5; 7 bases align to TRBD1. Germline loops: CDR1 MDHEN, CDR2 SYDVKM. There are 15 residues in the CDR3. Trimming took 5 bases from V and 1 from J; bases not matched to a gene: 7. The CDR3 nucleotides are TGTGCCAGCAGTCTTGGACAGGTAATCCAAGAGACCCAGTACTTC. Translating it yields CASSLGQVIQETQYF.

The CDR3 is CASSLAAGGYTQYF. CDR3 nucleotides: TGTGCCAGCAGCTTGGCAGCGGGAGGTTATACGCAGTATTTT. The chain has TRBV11-2 and TRBJ2-3; 9 bases match TRBD2. CDR1 and CDR2 (germline): SGHAT, FQNNGV. V was pared by 3 bases and J by 7 bases, with 5 bases of the junction left unmatched. This CDR3 has 14 residues.

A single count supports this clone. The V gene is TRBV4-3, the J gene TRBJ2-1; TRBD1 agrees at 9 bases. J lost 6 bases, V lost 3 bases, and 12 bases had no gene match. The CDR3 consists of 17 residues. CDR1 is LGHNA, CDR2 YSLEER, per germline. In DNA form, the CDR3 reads TGCGCCAGCAGCCAGGGGGTGGGACAGGGTCTCGTCAATGAGCAGTTCTTC. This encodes CASSQGVGQGLVNEQFF.

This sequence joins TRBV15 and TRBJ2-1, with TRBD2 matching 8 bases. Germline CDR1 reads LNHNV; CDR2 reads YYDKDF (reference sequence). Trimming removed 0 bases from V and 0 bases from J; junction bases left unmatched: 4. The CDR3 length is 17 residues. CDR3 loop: CATSRDKAGGSYNEQFF. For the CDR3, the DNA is TGTGCCACCAGCAGAGATAAGGCGGGAGGCTCCTACAATGAGCAGTTCTTC.

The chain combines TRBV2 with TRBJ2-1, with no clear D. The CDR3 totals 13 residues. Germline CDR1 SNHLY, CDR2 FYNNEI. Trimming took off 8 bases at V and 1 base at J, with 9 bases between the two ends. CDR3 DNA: TGTGCCAGCCGGCGAGGATCCTACAATGAGCAGTTCTTC. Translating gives CASRRGSYNEQFF.

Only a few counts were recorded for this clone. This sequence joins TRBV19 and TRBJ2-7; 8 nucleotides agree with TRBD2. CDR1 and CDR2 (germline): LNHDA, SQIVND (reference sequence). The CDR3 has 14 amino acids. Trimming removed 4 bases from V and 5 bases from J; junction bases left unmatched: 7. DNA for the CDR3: TGTGCCAGTAGTAAAGCGGGAGTAAAGGACGAGCAGTACTTC. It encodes CASSKAGVKDEQYF.

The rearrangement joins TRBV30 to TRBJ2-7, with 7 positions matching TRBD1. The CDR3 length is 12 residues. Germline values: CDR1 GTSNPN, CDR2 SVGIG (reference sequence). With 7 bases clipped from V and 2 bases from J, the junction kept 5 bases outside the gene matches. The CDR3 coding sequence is TGTGCCTCCTCAACAGGGGCCTACGAGCAGTACTTC. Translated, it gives CASSTGAYEQYF.

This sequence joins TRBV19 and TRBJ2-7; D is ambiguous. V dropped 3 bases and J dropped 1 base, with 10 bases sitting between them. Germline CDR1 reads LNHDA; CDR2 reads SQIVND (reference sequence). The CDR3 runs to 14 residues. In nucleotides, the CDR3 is TGTGCCAGTAGTATTCGGGTGGGTTCCTACGAGCAGTACTTC. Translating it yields CASSIRVGSYEQYF.

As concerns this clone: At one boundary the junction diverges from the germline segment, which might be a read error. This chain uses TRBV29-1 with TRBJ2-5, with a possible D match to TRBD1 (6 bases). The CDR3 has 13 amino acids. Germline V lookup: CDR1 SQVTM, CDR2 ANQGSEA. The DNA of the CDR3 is TGTTCGGCAAAACAGGGCCCCGGGGAGACCCAGTACTTC. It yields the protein CSAKQGPGETQYF.

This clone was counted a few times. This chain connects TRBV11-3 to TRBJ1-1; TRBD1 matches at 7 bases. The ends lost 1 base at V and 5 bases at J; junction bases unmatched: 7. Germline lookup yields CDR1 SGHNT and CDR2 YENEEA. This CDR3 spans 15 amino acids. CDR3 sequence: CASSLGGRGKTEAFF. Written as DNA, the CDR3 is TGTGCCAGCAGCTTAGGAGGCAGGGGGAAGACTGAAGCTTTCTTT.

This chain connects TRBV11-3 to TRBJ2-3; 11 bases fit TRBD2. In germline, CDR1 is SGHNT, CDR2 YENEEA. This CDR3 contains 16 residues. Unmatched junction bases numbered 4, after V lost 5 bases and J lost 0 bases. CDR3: CASSVGTSGSTDTQYF. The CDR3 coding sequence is TGTGCCAGCAGCGTTGGGACTAGCGGAAGCACAGATACGCAGTATTTT.

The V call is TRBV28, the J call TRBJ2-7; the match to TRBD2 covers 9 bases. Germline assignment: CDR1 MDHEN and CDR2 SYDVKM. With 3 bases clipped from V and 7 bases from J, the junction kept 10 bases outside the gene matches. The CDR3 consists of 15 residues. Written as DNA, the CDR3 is TGTGCCAGCAGTTTTTGGGGACTAGCCAAAGGGGAGCAGTACTTC. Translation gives CASSFWGLAKGEQYF.

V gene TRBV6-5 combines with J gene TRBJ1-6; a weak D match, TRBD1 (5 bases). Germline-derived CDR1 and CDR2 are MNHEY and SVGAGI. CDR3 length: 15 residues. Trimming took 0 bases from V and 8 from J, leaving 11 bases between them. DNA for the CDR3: TGTGCCAGCAGTTACTCGGGGGGTGAGCATTCACCCCTCCACTTT. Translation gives CASSYSGGEHSPLHF.

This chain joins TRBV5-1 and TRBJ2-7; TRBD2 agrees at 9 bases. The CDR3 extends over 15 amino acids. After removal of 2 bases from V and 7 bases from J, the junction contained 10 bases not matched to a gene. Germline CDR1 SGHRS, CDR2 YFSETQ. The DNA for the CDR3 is TGCGCCAGCAGCTTATATAGCGGGAGAGGGTTGGAGCAGTACTTC. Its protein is CASSLYSGRGLEQYF.

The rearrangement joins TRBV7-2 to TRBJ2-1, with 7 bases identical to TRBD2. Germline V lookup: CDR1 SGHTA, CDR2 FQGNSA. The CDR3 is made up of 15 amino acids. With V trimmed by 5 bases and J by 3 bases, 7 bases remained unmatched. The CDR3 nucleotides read TGTGCCAGCAGCCTTAGCGGGCACGGCTACAATGAGCAGTTCTTC. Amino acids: CASSLSGHGYNEQFF.

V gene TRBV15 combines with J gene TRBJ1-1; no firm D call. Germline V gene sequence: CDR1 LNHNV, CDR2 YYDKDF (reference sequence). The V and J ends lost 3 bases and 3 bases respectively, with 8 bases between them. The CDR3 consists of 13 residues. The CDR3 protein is CATSSVRDTEAFF. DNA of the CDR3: TGTGCCACCAGCAGTGTTCGGGACACTGAAGCTTTCTTT.

CDR3 sequence reads: CASRNENGYTF. The CDR3 DNA reads TGTGCCAGCAGGAACGAGAATGGCTACACCTTC. The chain recombines TRBV6-4 with TRBJ1-2; D unclear. The CDR3 spans 11 residues. The germline gives CDR1 MRHNA, CDR2 SNTAGT. Trimming stripped 6 bases from V and 6 bases from J, with 8 bases between.

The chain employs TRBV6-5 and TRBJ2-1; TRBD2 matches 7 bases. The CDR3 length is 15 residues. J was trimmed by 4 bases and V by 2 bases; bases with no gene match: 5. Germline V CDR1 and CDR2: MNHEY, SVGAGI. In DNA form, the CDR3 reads TGTGCCAGCAGTTACGGGAGGGCCGGGTACAATGAGCAGTTCTTC. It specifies CASSYGRAGYNEQFF.

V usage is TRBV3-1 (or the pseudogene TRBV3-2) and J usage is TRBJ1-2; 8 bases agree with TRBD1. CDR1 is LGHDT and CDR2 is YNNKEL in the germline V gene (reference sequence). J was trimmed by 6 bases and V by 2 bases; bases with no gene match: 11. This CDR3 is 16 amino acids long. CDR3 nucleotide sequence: TGTGCCAGCAGCCAAAGACGTGGACAGGGTTTCGATGGCTACACCTTC. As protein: CASSQRRGQGFDGYTF.

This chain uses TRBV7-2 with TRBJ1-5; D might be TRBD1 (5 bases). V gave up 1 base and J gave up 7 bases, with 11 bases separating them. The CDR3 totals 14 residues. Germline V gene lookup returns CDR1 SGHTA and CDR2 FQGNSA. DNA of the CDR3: TGTGCCAGCAGCTTAGTTCAGGGTACGCAGCCCCAGCATTTT. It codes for CASSLVQGTQPQHF.

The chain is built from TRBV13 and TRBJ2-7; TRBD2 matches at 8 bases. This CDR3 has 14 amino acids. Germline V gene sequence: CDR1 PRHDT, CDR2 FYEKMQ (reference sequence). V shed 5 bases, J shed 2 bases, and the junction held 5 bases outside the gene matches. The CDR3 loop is CASSRGTRTYEQYF. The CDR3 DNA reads TGTGCCAGCAGCCGCGGGACTAGAACCTACGAGCAGTACTTC.

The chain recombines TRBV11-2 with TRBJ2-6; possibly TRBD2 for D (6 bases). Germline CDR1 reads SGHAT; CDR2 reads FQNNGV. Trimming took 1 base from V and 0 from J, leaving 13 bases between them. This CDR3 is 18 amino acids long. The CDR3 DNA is TGTGCCAGCAGCTTAGTAGCGGTGCTTAGCTCTGGGGCCAACGTCCTGACTTTC. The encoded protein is CASSLVAVLSSGANVLTF.

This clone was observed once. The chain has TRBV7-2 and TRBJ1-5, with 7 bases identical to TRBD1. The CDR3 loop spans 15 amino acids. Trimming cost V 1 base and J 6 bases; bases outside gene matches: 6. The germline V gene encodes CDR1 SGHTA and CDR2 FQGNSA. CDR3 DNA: TGTGCCAGCAGCTTAGGATCAGGGGGAACTCAGCCCCAGCATTTT. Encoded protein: CASSLGSGGTQPQHF.